Following are 20 T cell receptor beta chains from one sample sequenced in a study of T-cell reconstitution after alpha-beta-depleted transplantation in children. A library of TCRbeta sequences, prepared with unique molecular identifiers, was generated. In TCRdb, the PCR reads were re-called with MiXCR into one record per CDR3 protein. The table records fewer than 550,000 distinct CDR3 sequences, 15% to 20% of them present only once. The starting material was PBMCs, mostly from graft donor cells, obtained 360 days after TCRalphabeta/CD19-depleted stem cell transplant. The receptors here all came from a boy less than two years old who had a stem cell transplant for Wiskott-Aldrich syndrome, so the T cells may come from the graft donor.

In this sample, this clonotype turned up a few times. The rearrangement joins TRBV29-1 to TRBJ2-7; 13 bases align to TRBD2. Unmatched junction bases numbered 6, after V lost 6 bases and J lost 4 bases. The CDR3 runs 14 residues. The germline CDR1 and CDR2 sequences are SQVTM and ANQGSEA. CDR3 loop: CSVLAGGRGYEQYF. CDR3 bases: TGCAGCGTACTAGCGGGAGGGCGAGGGTACGAGCAGTACTTC.

This clonotype was seen a few times. The chain employs TRBV24-1 and TRBJ1-6, with TRBD1 as a possible D gene (5 bases). Germline V gene data show CDR1 as KGHDR and CDR2 as SFDVKD. V was cut by 4 bases and J by 6 bases, with 9 bases left in between. The CDR3 is 14 amino acids. The CDR3 DNA follows: TGTGCCACCAGTGAGGGGGACCCTAATTCACCCCTCCACTTT. Residues: CATSEGDPNSPLHF.

This clonotype was seen only a few times. This chain connects TRBV3-1 to TRBJ2-1, with TRBD2 as a possible D gene (7 bases). Germline assignment: CDR1 LGHDT and CDR2 YNNKEL (reference sequence). Trimming removed 4 bases at V and 0 bases at J, with 28 bases between. The CDR3 has 21 residues. This CDR3 is CASSLNSGTRLALSSYNEQFF. The CDR3 DNA reads as TGTGCCAGCAGCCTCAATTCCGGGACAAGACTAGCCCTGAGCTCCTACAATGAGCAGTTCTTC.

This clonotype came up a few times. The rearrangement joins TRBV18 to TRBJ2-1; no clear D gene. There are 12 residues in the CDR3. Germline values: CDR1 KGHSH, CDR2 LQKENI. Trimming stripped 7 bases from V and 9 bases from J, with 13 bases between. The CDR3 region has the DNA TGTGCCAGCTTGGCCGATAGGAGTGAGCAGTTCTTC. Protein product: CASLADRSEQFF.

This clonotype was counted only a few times. The CDR3 nucleotides read TGTGCCAGCAGCTTAGGACTAGCGGGAGTGACCGGGGAGCTGTTTTTT. As protein: CASSLGLAGVTGELFF. The chain recombines TRBV7-6 with TRBJ2-2, with 12 nucleotides matching TRBD2. Germline values: CDR1 SGHVS, CDR2 FNYEAQ. V lost 1 base and J lost 5; bases outside the gene matches: 2. This CDR3 is built from 16 residues.

This clonotype was counted only a few times. DNA for the CDR3: TGTGCCAGCAGTTTAAGACCAACGATCTACAATGAGCAGTTCTTC. This encodes CASSLRPTIYNEQFF. The rearrangement links TRBV27 to TRBJ2-1; D is unresolved. The CDR3 is 15 residues long. Trimming removed 2 bases at V and 3 bases at J, with 11 bases between. Germline values: CDR1 MNHEY, CDR2 SMNVEV (reference sequence).

The chain couples TRBV10-3 to TRBJ1-3; D ambiguous. Germline V gene lookup returns CDR1 ENHRY and CDR2 SYGVKD. V lost 6 bases and J 1 base, leaving 7 bases between the germline ends. This CDR3 has 13 residues. The CDR3 protein is CAISRSSGNTIYF. The CDR3 DNA is TGTGCCATCAGCCGCTCTTCTGGAAACACCATATATTTT.

This clonotype was found a few times. The chain links TRBV15 to TRBJ1-2; D remains unclear. Germline V gene data show CDR1 as LNHNV and CDR2 as YYDKDF (reference sequence). The length of the CDR3 is 14 residues. The V gene lost 0 bases and the J gene lost 4 bases, with 9 bases spanning the gap. In DNA, the CDR3 is TGTGCCACCAGCAGAGATCGCAGACTCTATGGCTACACCTTC. Its protein product is CATSRDRRLYGYTF.

This clonotype was seen only a few times. The CDR3 nucleotides are TGTGCCAGCAGCCCCCTTCTAATTGTCGAGCAGTTCTTC. Residues: CASSPLLIVEQFF. The chain carries TRBV12-3 or TRBV12-4 and TRBJ2-1; D is uncertain. V was shortened by 6 bases and J by 10 bases, with 16 bases between the two germline ends. CDR3 length: 13 residues.

This clonotype was observed a few times. The chain employs TRBV4-1 and TRBJ1-5; weak D call: TRBD1 (6 bases). Germline V gene lookup returns CDR1 MGHRA and CDR2 YSYEKL. CDR3 length equals 18 residues. V lost 1 base and J lost 5, with 21 bases in between. DNA for the CDR3: TGCGCCAGCAGCCAAGGGGGCCCGACAGGAATAGGGCATCAGCCCCAGCATTTT. It encodes CASSQGGPTGIGHQPQHF.

There are a few counts of this clonotype. The V and J genes are TRBV7-9 and TRBJ2-5; 8 bases align to TRBD2. The CDR3 length is 16 residues. The trim removed 5 bases at V and 1 base at J, leaving 9 bases unmatched. Germline assignment: CDR1 SEHNR and CDR2 FQNEAQ (reference sequence). The CDR3 nucleotides read TGTGCCAGCAGCCCACGACTAGCGAACCTCCAAGAGACCCAGTACTTC. Protein: CASSPRLANLQETQYF.

In nucleotides, the CDR3 is TGTGCCACCAGTGATGGACAGGGTGGCACAGATACGCAGTATTTT. Translation gives CATSDGQGGTDTQYF. The chain employs TRBV24-1 and TRBJ2-3, with 8 bases matching TRBD1. After removal of 3 bases from V and 1 base from J, the junction contained 2 bases not matched to a gene. The germline gives CDR1 KGHDR, CDR2 SFDVKD. The CDR3 is 15 residues long.

This clonotype was seen at least ten times. The chain has TRBV25-1 and TRBJ1-5; D may be TRBD1 (5 bases). Germline values: CDR1 MGHDK, CDR2 SYGVNS. This CDR3 comprises 14 residues. Trimming stripped 1 base from V and 4 bases from J, with 8 bases between. Here the CDR3 DNA reads TGTGCCAGCAGTGAATGGGGGGGAAATCAGCCCCAGCATTTT. Translation: CASSEWGGNQPQHF.

This clonotype has only a few counts. The chain has TRBV3-1 and TRBJ2-1; unclear D gene. This CDR3 spans 13 amino acids. Trimming shortened V by 2 bases and J by 9 bases, and 11 bases separated the two germline ends. CDR1 LGHDT and CDR2 YNNKEL come from the germline V gene (reference sequence). In DNA form, the CDR3 reads TGTGCCAGCAGCCAAACGAGGAAGGGTGAGCAGTTCTTC. It translates to CASSQTRKGEQFF.

This clonotype has at least ten counts. The CDR3 here is CASSLRTVLATDTQYF. CDR3 bases: TGTGCCAGCAGCTTACGGACAGTCCTAGCCACAGATACGCAGTATTTT. J is TRBJ2-3 and V is TRBV7-6, with D possibly being TRBD1 (6 bases). Trimming cost V 2 bases and J 2 bases, with 14 bases left between them. Germline V gene lookup returns CDR1 SGHVS and CDR2 FNYEAQ. This CDR3 spans 16 amino acids.

This clonotype was observed a few times. This chain connects TRBV28 to TRBJ1-1; D unresolved. Germline V gene sequence: CDR1 MDHEN, CDR2 SYDVKM. Deletions cut 3 bases from V and 3 bases from J, with 8 bases between. The CDR3 extends over 13 amino acids. Written as DNA, the CDR3 is TGTGCCAGCAGTTTCCGGCCGGACACTGAAGCTTTCTTT. Its protein is CASSFRPDTEAFF. The variable domain in full, completed from reference TRBV28 and TRBJ1-1, reads DVKVTQSSRYLVKRTGEKVFLECVQDMDHENMFWYRQDPGLGLRLIYFSYDVKMKEKGDIPEGYSVSREKKERFSLILESASTNQTSMYLCASSFRPDTEAFFGQGTRLTVV.

The chain recombines TRBV12-3 or TRBV12-4 with TRBJ1-1; a weak D match, TRBD1 (6 bases). The CDR3 has 15 residues. The ends were cut back, 0 bases at V and 6 bases at J, with 14 bases in the middle. CDR3 nucleotides: TGTGCCAGCAGTTTAGCGCGGGGGCCGGGTGCTGAAGCTTTCTTT. Residues: CASSLARGPGAEAFF.

V is TRBV20-1 and J is TRBJ2-3; the match to TRBD1 covers 8 bases. Germline V gives CDR1 DFQATT, CDR2 SNEGSKA (reference sequence). V dropped 6 bases and J dropped 1; count of bases not matched to a gene: 3. The CDR3 is made up of 13 amino acids. The CDR3 DNA reads TGCAGTGCCGTGGGACAGGGCACAGATACGCAGTATTTT. Its translation: CSAVGQGTDTQYF.

Only a few counts were recorded for this clonotype. This chain connects TRBV12-3 or TRBV12-4 to TRBJ1-6, with TRBD1 matching 8 bases. The CDR3 spans 15 residues. V gave up 5 bases and J gave up 5 bases; unmatched junction bases: 5. The CDR3 DNA follows: TGTGCCAGCAGTCGCCGACAGGGGAATAATTCACCCCTCCACTTT. Its translation is CASSRRQGNNSPLHF.

This clonotype was observed a few times. This chain links TRBV5-1 with TRBJ2-1; tentatively, D is TRBD2 (6 bases). CDR3 length: 14 residues. Germline V gives CDR1 SGHRS, CDR2 YFSETQ. Trimming took off 5 bases at V and 6 bases at J, with 15 bases between the two ends. CDR3 loop: CASRVRLGLNEQFF. Written as DNA, the CDR3 is TGCGCCAGCAGAGTACGACTAGGGCTCAATGAGCAGTTCTTC.